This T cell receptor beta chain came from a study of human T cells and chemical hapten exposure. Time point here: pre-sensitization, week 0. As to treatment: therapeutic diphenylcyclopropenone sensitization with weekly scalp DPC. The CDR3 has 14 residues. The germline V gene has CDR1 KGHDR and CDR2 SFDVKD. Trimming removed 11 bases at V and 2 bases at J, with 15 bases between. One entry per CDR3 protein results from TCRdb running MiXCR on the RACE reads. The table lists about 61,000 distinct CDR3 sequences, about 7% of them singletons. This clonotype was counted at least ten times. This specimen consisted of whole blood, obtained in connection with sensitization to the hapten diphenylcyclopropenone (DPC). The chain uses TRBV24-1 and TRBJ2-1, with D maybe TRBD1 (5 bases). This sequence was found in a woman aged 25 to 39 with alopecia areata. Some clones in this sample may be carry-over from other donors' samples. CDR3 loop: CASQGVGAYNEQFF. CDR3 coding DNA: TGTGCCAGTCAGGGTGTTGGGGCCTACAATGAGCAGTTCTTC.